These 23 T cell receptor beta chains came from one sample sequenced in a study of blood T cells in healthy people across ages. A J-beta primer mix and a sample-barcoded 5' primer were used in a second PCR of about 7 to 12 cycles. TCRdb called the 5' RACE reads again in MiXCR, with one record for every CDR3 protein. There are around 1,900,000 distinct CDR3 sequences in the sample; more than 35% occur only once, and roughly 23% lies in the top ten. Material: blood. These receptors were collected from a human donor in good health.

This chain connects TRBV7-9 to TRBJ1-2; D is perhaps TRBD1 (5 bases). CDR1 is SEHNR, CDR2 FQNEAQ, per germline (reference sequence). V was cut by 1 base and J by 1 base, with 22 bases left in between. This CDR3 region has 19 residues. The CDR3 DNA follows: TGTGCCAGCAGCTTAGTAGTAGAGTCGACAGCTAACCTTAACTATGGCTACACCTTC. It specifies CASSLVVESTANLNYGYTF.

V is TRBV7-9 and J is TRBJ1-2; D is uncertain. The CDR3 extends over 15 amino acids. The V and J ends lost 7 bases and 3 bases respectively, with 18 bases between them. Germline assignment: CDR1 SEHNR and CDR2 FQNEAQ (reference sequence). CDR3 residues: CASINPTESYYGYTF. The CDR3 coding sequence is TGTGCCAGCATTAATCCCACGGAGAGCTACTATGGCTACACCTTC.

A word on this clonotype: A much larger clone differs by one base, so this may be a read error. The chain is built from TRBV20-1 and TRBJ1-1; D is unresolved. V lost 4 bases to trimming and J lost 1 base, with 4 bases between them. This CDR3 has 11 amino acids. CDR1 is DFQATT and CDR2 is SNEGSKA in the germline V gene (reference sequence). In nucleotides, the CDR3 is TGCAGTGCTAAGAGGAACACTGAAGCTTTCTTT. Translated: CSAKRNTEAFF.

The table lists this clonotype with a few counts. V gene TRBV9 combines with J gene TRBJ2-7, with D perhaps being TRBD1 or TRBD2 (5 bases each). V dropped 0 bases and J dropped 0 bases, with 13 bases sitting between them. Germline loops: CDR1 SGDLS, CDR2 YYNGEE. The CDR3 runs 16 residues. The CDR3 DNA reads TGTGCCAGCAGCGTAGTTGGGGCTAGCCCCTCCTACGAGCAGTACTTC. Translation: CASSVVGASPSYEQYF.

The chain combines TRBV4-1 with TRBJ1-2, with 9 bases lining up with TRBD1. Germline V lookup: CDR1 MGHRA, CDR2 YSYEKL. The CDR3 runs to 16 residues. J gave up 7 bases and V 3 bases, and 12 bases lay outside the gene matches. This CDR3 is CASSHPGLDRGGGYTF. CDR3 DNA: TGCGCCAGCAGCCACCCAGGCCTCGACAGGGGGGGTGGCTACACCTTC.

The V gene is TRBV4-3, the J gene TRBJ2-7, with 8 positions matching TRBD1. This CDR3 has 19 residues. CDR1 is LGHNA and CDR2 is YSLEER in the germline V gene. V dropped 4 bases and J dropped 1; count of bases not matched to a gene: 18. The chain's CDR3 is CASSLEKRGARQGSYEQYF. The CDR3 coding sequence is TGCGCCAGCAGCCTTGAGAAGAGGGGAGCTCGACAGGGGTCCTACGAGCAGTACTTC.

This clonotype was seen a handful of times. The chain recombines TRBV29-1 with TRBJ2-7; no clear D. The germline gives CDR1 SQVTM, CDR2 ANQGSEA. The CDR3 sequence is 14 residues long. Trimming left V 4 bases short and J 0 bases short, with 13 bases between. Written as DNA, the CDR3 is TGCAGCGTTGCGGGTGACACGATCTCCTACGAGCAGTACTTC. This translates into CSVAGDTISYEQYF.

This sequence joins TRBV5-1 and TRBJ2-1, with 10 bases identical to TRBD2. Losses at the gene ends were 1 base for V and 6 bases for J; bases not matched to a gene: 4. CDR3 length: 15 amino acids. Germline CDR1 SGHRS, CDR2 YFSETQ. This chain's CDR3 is CASSLPSGGPNEQFF. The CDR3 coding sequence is TGCGCCAGCAGCTTGCCTAGCGGGGGCCCCAATGAGCAGTTCTTC.

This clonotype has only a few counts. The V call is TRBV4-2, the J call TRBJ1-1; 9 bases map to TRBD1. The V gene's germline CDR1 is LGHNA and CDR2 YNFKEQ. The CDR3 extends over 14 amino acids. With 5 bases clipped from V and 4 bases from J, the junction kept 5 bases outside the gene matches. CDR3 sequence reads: CASSTTGGGTEAFF. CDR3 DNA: TGTGCCAGCAGCACTACAGGGGGCGGCACTGAAGCTTTCTTT.

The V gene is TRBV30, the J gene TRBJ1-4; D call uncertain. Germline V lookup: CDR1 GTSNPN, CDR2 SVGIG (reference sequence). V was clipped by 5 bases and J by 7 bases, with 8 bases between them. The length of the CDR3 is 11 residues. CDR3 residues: CAWETAEKLFF. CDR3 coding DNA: TGTGCCTGGGAGACGGCTGAAAAACTGTTTTTT.

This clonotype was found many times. CDR3 nucleotides: TGTGCCACCAGTCAAACCGGGGTGTACTATGGCTACACCTTC. Amino acids: CATSQTGVYYGYTF. The chain combines TRBV24-1 with TRBJ1-2; D not certain. Trimming shortened V by 6 bases and J by 3 bases, and 13 bases separated the two germline ends. The germline V gene encodes CDR1 KGHDR and CDR2 SFDVKD. This CDR3 has 14 residues.

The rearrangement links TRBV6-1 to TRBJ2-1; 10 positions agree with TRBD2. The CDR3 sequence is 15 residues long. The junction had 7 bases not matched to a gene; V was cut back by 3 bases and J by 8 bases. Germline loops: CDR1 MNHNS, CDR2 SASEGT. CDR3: CASSEGLAGVYEQFF. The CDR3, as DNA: TGTGCCAGCAGTGAGGGGCTAGCGGGGGTATATGAGCAGTTCTTC.

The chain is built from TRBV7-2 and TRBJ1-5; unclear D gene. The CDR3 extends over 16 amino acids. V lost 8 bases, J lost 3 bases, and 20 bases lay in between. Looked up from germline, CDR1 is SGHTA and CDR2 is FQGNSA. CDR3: CASHGPGSTLNQPQHF. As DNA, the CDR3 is TGTGCCAGCCATGGCCCCGGGTCCACCCTCAATCAGCCCCAGCATTTT.

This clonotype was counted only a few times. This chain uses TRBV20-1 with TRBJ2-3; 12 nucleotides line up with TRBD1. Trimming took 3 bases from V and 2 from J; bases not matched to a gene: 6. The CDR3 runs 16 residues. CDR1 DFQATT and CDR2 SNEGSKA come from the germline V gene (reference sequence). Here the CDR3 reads CSASGPGQGATDTQYF. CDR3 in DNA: TGCAGTGCTAGCGGTCCGGGACAGGGGGCCACAGATACGCAGTATTTT.

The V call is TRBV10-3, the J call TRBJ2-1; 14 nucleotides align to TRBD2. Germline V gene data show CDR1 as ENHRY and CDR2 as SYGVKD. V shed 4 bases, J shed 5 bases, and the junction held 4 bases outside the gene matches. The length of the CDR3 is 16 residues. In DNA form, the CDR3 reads TGTGCCATCAGTGGGGGGACTAGCGGGGGAAACAATGAGCAGTTCTTC. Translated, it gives CAISGGTSGGNNEQFF.

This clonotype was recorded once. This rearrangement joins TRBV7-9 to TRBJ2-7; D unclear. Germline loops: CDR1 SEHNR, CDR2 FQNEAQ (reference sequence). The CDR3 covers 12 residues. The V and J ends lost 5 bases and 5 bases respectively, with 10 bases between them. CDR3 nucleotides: TGTGCCAGCAGCCCAGCGCAGAACGAGCAGTACTTC. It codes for CASSPAQNEQYF.

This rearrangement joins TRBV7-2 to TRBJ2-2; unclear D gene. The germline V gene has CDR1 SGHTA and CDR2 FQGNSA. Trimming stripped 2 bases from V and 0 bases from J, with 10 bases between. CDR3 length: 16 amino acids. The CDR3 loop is CASSLHMGANTGELFF. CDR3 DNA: TGTGCCAGCAGCTTACATATGGGCGCGAACACCGGGGAGCTGTTTTTT.

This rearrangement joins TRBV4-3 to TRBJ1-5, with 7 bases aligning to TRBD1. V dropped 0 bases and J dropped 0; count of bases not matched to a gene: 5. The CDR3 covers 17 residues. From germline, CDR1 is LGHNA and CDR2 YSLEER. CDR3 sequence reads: CASSQDLGTDSNQPQHF. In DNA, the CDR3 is TGCGCCAGCAGCCAAGATCTCGGGACAGATAGCAATCAGCCCCAGCATTTT.

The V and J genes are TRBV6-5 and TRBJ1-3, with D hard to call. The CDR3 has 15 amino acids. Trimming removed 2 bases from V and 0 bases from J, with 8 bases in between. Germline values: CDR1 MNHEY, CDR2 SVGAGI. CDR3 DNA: TGTGCCAGCAGTTACACGAGATTCTCTGGAAACACCATATATTTT. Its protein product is CASSYTRFSGNTIYF.

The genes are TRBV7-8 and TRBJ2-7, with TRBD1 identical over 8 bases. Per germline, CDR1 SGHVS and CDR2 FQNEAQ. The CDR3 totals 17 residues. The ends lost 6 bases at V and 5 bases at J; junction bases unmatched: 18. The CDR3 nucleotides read TGTGCCAGCAGTTACTCGTTTGGGCCCGAGACAGGGGACGAGCAGTACTTC. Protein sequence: CASSYSFGPETGDEQYF.

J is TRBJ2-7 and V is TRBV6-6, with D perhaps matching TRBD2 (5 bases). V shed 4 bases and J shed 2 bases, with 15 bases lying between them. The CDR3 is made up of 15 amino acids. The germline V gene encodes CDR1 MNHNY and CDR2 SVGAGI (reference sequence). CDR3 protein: CASSSTRPTPYEQYF. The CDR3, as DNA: TGTGCCAGCAGTTCCACTAGGCCTACCCCCTACGAGCAGTACTTC.

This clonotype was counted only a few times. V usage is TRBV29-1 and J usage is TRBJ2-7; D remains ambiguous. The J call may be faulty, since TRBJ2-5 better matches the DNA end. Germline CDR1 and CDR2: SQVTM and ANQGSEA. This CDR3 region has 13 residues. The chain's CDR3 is CSVEERSGKTQYF. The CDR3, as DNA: TGCAGCGTTGAAGAACGGTCTGGGAAGACCCAGTACTTC.

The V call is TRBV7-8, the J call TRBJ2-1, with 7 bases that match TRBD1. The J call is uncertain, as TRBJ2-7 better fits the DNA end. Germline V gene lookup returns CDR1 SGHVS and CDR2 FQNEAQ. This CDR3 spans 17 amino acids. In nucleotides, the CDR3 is TGTGCCAGCAGCTTAGCCCTTTCCCGACAGGGTCCCTACGAGCAGTACTTC. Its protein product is CASSLALSRQGPYEQYF.